This T cell receptor (beta chain) emerged from a study of blood T cell repertoires in COVID-19. Study-wide context: The United States, Italy and Spain were the sources of the acute and convalescent COVID-19 samples.

Only in-frame clones appear in the TCRdb table, and some are missing; sequencing was by immunoSEQ multiplex PCR. The table includes 170,000 or so clones, about 86% detected once. The CDR3 is 15 amino acids. Germline V gene data show CDR1 as SGHTA and CDR2 as FQGNSA. V lost 1 base and J 4 bases, leaving 12 bases between the germline ends. This TCR came from a woman in her late teens or twenties who had recovered from COVID-19. Sequenced input: peripheral blood. This chain joins TRBV7-2 and TRBJ2-3, with D unresolved. In DNA form, the CDR3 reads TGTGCCAGCAGCTTAGGGCCCCCTTGGCCAGATACGCAGTATTTT. Amino acids: CASSLGPPWPDTQYF.